The rows below give T cell receptor beta chains drawn from one sample of a study of regulatory T cells in long-lasting Graves disease. TCRdb analysed the multiplex PCR reads with MiXCR anew, one entry per CDR3 protein. The sample includes some 200,000 distinct CDR3 sequences, less than 20% of them seen just once. These sequences were also reported in another study, on T cells in Graves' hyperthyroidism and ophthalmopathy.

The input for sequencing was peripheral blood mononuclear cells (PBMCs), taken at new diagnosis, from a patient treated with antithyroid drugs. The receptors derive from a woman younger than 45 with Graves disease. Both conserved end residues are part of each CDR3. D genes are given only for firm matches. Not all rows give a size; the values are once, few, many and, for expanded clones, a class.

J | V | D | size | CDR3 | DNA
TRBJ1-2 | TRBV2 | . | medium-sized | CASSEGDNYGYTF | TGTGCCAGCAGTGAAGGGGACAACTATGGCTACACCTTC
TRBJ2-7 | TRBV5-1 | . | many | CASSSTGPTYEQYF | TGCGCCAGCAGCTCGACAGGACCTACCTACGAGCAGTACTTC
TRBJ1-3 | TRBV19 | TRBD1 | many | CATSGTGGFSGNTIYF | TGTGCCACCTCCGGGACAGGGGGATTCTCTGGAAACACCATATATTTT
TRBJ1-1 | TRBV27 | TRBD1 | many | CASSSYRTGTTEAFF | TGTGCCAGCAGTTCATATCGGACAGGGACCACTGAAGCTTTCTTT
TRBJ2-2 | TRBV28 | TRBD1 | many | CASSLPVSGTATGELFF | TGTGCCAGCAGTTTACCCGTTTCCGGGACAGCGACCGGGGAGCTGTTTTTT
TRBJ1-3 | TRBV28 | . | . | CASSLSWRGYSGNTIYF | TGTGCCAGCAGTTTAAGTTGGAGGGGGTACTCTGGAAACACCATATATTTT
TRBJ1-1 | TRBV2 | . | many | CASSGEGSSEAFF | TGTGCCAGCAGTGGGGAGGGGAGCTCTGAAGCTTTCTTT
TRBJ1-6 | TRBV28 | TRBD1 | . | CASRQPTGMGSPLHF | TGTGCCAGCAGGCAGCCGACAGGGATGGGTTCACCCCTCCACTTT
TRBJ1-1 | TRBV19 | . | . | CASRKANTEAFF | TGTGCCAGTAGGAAGGCGAACACTGAAGCTTTCTTT
TRBJ1-1 | TRBV20-1 | TRBD1 | . | CGARDRNTEAFF | TGCGGTGCTAGGGACAGGAACACTGAAGCTTTCTTT
TRBJ1-1 | TRBV7-9 | . | many | CASSLFAGVMNTEAFF | TGTGCCAGCAGCTTATTTGCGGGGGTCATGAACACTGAAGCTTTCTTT
TRBJ2-5 | TRBV3-1 | . | many | CASSQAGGWGETQYF | TGTGCCAGCAGCCAAGCGGGGGGCTGGGGAGAGACCCAGTACTTC
TRBJ2-7 | TRBV10-2 | . | many | CASSTQQGAAYEQYF | TGCGCCAGCAGTACGCAACAGGGAGCGGCCTACGAGCAGTACTTC
TRBJ2-7 | TRBV18 | . | . | CASSPPTGQNYEQYF | TGTGCCAGCTCACCACCCACAGGTCAAAACTACGAGCAGTACTTC
TRBJ2-7 | TRBV2 | . | many | CASSEASNRYEQYF | TGTGCCAGCAGTGAAGCTTCCAATCGGTACGAGCAGTACTTC
TRBJ2-3 | TRBV28 | TRBD2 | many | CASSLPGLAGDSTDTQYF | TGTGCCAGCAGTTTACCGGGACTAGCGGGAGACTCCACAGATACGCAGTATTTT
TRBJ1-3 | TRBV9 | . | many | CASSVGDYGNTIYF | TGTGCCAGCAGCGTCGGGGATTATGGAAACACCATATATTTT
TRBJ1-5 | TRBV20-1 | . | many | CSARFDSRQFYSNQPQHF | TGCAGTGCTAGATTCGACAGCAGACAATTTTATAGCAATCAGCCCCAGCATTTT
TRBJ1-1 | TRBV3-1 | . | . | CASSQDSRRAVEAFF | TGTGCCAGCAGCCAAGACTCCCGCAGAGCGGTTGAAGCTTTCTTT
TRBJ2-1 | TRBV7-6 | . | many | CASSLQIYNEQFF | TGTGCCAGCAGTTTGCAGATTTACAATGAGCAGTTCTTC
TRBJ1-1 | TRBV19 | TRBD1 | once | CASRDRGTEAFF | TGTGCCAGTAGGGACAGGGGCACTGAAGCTTTCTTT
TRBJ2-6 | TRBV7-9 | . | . | CASTQILDGDVLTF | TGTGCCAGCACCCAAATATTAGATGGGGACGTCCTGACTTTC
TRBJ2-5 | TRBV2 | TRBD2 | . | CASSTHSGGQETQYF | TGTGCCAGCAGTACACACTCGGGGGGACAAGAGACCCAGTACTTC
TRBJ1-4 | TRBV5-1 | TRBD1 | many | CASSNDRGQGEKLFF | TGTGCCAGCAGCAACGACAGGGGGCAGGGTGAAAAACTGTTTTTT
TRBJ2-1 | TRBV2 | . | many | CASSYSGTFSVEQFF | TGTGCCAGCAGTTACTCCGGGACCTTTTCGGTTGAGCAGTTCTTC
TRBJ2-2 | TRBV6-1 | . | few | CASSPPRLVTGELFF | TGTGCCAGCAGCCCCCCGAGGCTAGTTACCGGGGAGCTGTTTTTT
TRBJ1-2 | TRBV28 | TRBD1 | . | CASRGTGGSDGYTF | TGTGCCAGCAGGGGGACAGGGGGATCGGATGGCTACACCTTC
TRBJ2-1 | TRBV28 | TRBD2 | . | CASSGASGSFPDEQFF | TGTGCCAGCAGTGGTGCTAGCGGGAGTTTCCCCGATGAGCAGTTCTTC
TRBJ2-7 | TRBV5-1 | . | few | CASSYDRFSREQYF | TGCGCCAGCAGCTACGACAGGTTCTCACGGGAGCAGTACTTC